Presented here are 25 T cell receptor beta chains from one specimen sequenced in a study of T cells in Graves' hyperthyroidism and ophthalmopathy. There were TCR beta CDR3 regions amplified from RNA transcripts. The TCR CDR3 first-round RT-PCR relied on the HTBI primer set. TCRdb reprocessed the multiplex PCR reads via MiXCR and lists one record per CDR3 protein. The table lists hundreds of thousands of distinct CDR3 sequences, around 16% of them singletons, with over 3.5% in the top ten. The sample consisted of blood. Receptor source: a young woman with Graves' hyperthyroidism.

Worth noting for this clonotype: A much more abundant neighbour one base away suggests this may be a read error. This rearrangement joins TRBV30 to TRBJ2-2; perhaps D is TRBD1 or TRBD2 (5 bases each). Germline CDR1 GTSNPN, CDR2 SVGIG (reference sequence). The CDR3 length is 15 residues. The V end lost 5 bases, the J end lost 5 bases, and 18 bases lay between the germline ends. The CDR3 nucleotides read TGTGCCTGGGGTCGTAATGCAGGGAGAACCGGGGAGCTGTTTTTT. Amino acid sequence: CAWGRNAGRTGELFF.

V gene TRBV12-5 combines with J gene TRBJ2-1; TRBD2 might be the D (6 bases). Germline CDR1 LGHNT, CDR2 FRNRAP. Trimming pared 3 bases from V and 4 bases from J, leaving 7 bases between. The CDR3 totals 13 residues. Here the CDR3 DNA reads TGTGCTAGTGGTTTTGGGGGGTACAATGAGCAGTTCTTC. Its translation is CASGFGGYNEQFF.

This clonotype came up many times. V is TRBV30 and J is TRBJ1-4; D remains ambiguous. Trimming took off 0 bases at V and 5 bases at J, with 4 bases between the two ends. CDR3 length: 12 residues. In germline, CDR1 is GTSNPN, CDR2 SVGIG (reference sequence). Here the CDR3 DNA reads TGTGCCTGGAGTGTACCCAATGAAAAACTGTTTTTT. This codes for CAWSVPNEKLFF. The whole variable domain, filled in from reference TRBV30 and TRBJ1-4, reads SQTIHQWPATLVQPVGSPLSLECTVEGTSNPNLYWYRQAAGRGLQLLFYSVGIGQISSEVPQNLSASRPQDRQFILSSKKLLLSDSGFYLCAWSVPNEKLFFGSGTQLSVL.

The chain employs TRBV20-1 and TRBJ1-1; 8 bases match TRBD1. The germline CDR1 and CDR2 sequences are DFQATT and SNEGSKA (reference sequence). The CDR3 has 15 residues. Trimming took 2 bases from V and 5 from J; bases not matched to a gene: 10. As DNA, the CDR3 is TGCAGTGCTAGACAGGGGGCCATTTCAACGACTGAAGCTTTCTTT. Translating gives CSARQGAISTTEAFF.

This chain joins TRBV30 and TRBJ2-3; D might be TRBD2 (7 bases). The ends were cut back, 5 bases at V and 0 bases at J, with 15 bases in the middle. The CDR3 runs 15 residues. Looked up from germline, CDR1 is GTSNPN and CDR2 is SVGIG (reference sequence). The CDR3: CAWGGAGTSTDTQYF. The CDR3 DNA is TGTGCCTGGGGGGGGGCGGGAACTAGCACAGATACGCAGTATTTT.

The rearrangement uses TRBV20-1 and TRBJ2-5; TRBD2 matches 14 bases. Per the germline V gene, CDR1 is DFQATT and CDR2 is SNEGSKA (reference sequence). Losses at the gene ends were 0 bases for V and 5 bases for J; bases not matched to a gene: 5. This CDR3 spans 16 amino acids. CDR3 DNA sequence: TGCAGTGCTAGAGAAGGGACTAGCGGGAGATGGGAGACCCAGTACTTC. Amino acids: CSAREGTSGRWETQYF.

The chain employs TRBV9 and TRBJ2-1; 8 bases map to TRBD2. Germline V gene sequence: CDR1 SGDLS, CDR2 YYNGEE. The CDR3 covers 15 residues. Trimming at V came to 4 bases and at J to 8 bases, leaving 11 bases not matched to a gene. As DNA, the CDR3 is TGTGCCAGCAGCCCAAGACTAGCGATTTTTGATGAGCAGTTCTTC. Translation gives CASSPRLAIFDEQFF.

This clonotype was detected many times. The genes are TRBV11-2 and TRBJ2-4; the D gene is possibly TRBD2 (6 bases). Per the germline V gene, CDR1 is SGHAT and CDR2 is FQNNGV. V was pared by 5 bases and J by 4 bases, with 12 bases between. The CDR3 spans 14 residues. CDR3 in amino acids: CASSLGLEKNIQYF. The CDR3 region has the DNA TGTGCCAGCAGCCTGGGACTGGAAAAAAACATTCAGTACTTC.

The table lists this clonotype with many counts. This chain connects TRBV20-1 to TRBJ1-2; D is perhaps TRBD1 (6 bases). Germline V gene data show CDR1 as DFQATT and CDR2 as SNEGSKA (reference sequence). Trimming took off 4 bases at V and 8 bases at J, with 11 bases between the two ends. This CDR3 region has 11 residues. CDR3 nucleotide sequence: TGCAGTGCTAACAGGGTCGAAGGCTACACCTTC. It translates to CSANRVEGYTF.

The J gene is TRBJ2-7, the V gene TRBV6-5, with D possibly TRBD1 on 6 matching bases. Germline V lookup: CDR1 MNHEY, CDR2 SVGAGI. V was clipped by 0 bases and J by 3 bases, with 12 bases between them. CDR3 length: 15 residues. The DNA of the CDR3 is TGTGCCAGCAGTTACTCGTTAGAGGGGGTCTACGAGCAGTACTTC. Translating it yields CASSYSLEGVYEQYF.

About this clonotype: One end of the junction is discordant with germline, which a read error may explain. The chain links TRBV27 to TRBJ2-3, with D possibly being TRBD1 or TRBD2 (5 bases each). The CDR3 spans 15 residues. From germline, CDR1 is MNHEY and CDR2 SMNVEV (reference sequence). As DNA, the CDR3 is TGTACCAGCAGTTTAATGGGGGTACTCACAGATACGCAGTATTTT. Translated: CTSSLMGVLTDTQYF.

This clonotype was counted a few times. The chain recombines TRBV6-1 with TRBJ1-1; 8 bases map to TRBD1. This CDR3 comprises 14 residues. Per germline, CDR1 MNHNS and CDR2 SASEGT. V dropped 5 bases and J dropped 4; count of bases not matched to a gene: 6. CDR3 sequence: CASSKTRGPTEAFF. The CDR3 bases are TGTGCCAGCAGTAAGACCAGGGGGCCCACTGAAGCTTTCTTT.

This clonotype has a single count. The chain recombines TRBV28 with TRBJ2-1, with 10 bases that match TRBD2. CDR1 is MDHEN and CDR2 is SYDVKM in the germline V gene. CDR3 length equals 17 residues. Germline trimming cut 6 bases from V and 0 bases from J; bases unmatched to any gene: 8. The DNA of the CDR3 is TGTGCCAGCAGCCCGGGACTAGCGACGAGCTCCTACAATGAGCAGTTCTTC. Translated: CASSPGLATSSYNEQFF.

This clonotype appeared many times. This sequence joins TRBV6-1 and TRBJ2-5; D gene uncertain. The V gene's germline CDR1 is MNHNS and CDR2 SASEGT. CDR3 length: 12 amino acids. The V end was cut by 8 bases, the J end by 4 bases, with 11 bases between. CDR3 sequence (DNA): TGTGCCAGCGGGCGAACCTTAGAGACCCAGTACTTC. This codes for CASGRTLETQYF.

This clonotype showed up just a few times. The chain carries TRBV5-1 and TRBJ2-7; 11 bases align to TRBD1. Germline CDR1 and CDR2: SGHRS and YFSETQ. The CDR3 has 15 amino acids. V shed 4 bases and J 2 bases; nucleotides not matched to a gene: 5. As DNA, the CDR3 is TGCGCCAGCAGCCCATGGGACAGGGGGACCTACGAGCAGTACTTC. Protein sequence: CASSPWDRGTYEQYF.

Comments on this clonotype: A much larger clone is a single base away; this may be a read error. This chain links TRBV12-3 or TRBV12-4 with TRBJ2-4, with D uncertain. V lost 1 base and J 3 bases, leaving 7 bases between the germline ends. CDR3 length equals 14 residues. In nucleotides, the CDR3 is TGTGCCAGCAGTTTAGGAACAGTCAAAAACATTCAGTACTTC. Protein product: CASSLGTVKNIQYF.

The V call is TRBV6-1, the J call TRBJ1-2; D is ambiguous. The CDR3 has 13 amino acids. CDR1 MNHNS and CDR2 SASEGT come from the germline V gene. Trimming took off 5 bases at V and 7 bases at J, with 14 bases between the two ends. The CDR3, as DNA: TGTGCCAGCAGTTACACTGCCCTCTCTGGCTACACCTTC. Translation gives CASSYTALSGYTF.

This clonotype was recorded at least ten times. The chain combines TRBV28 with TRBJ2-1, with TRBD1 identical over 9 bases. The trim removed 4 bases at V and 3 bases at J, leaving 7 bases unmatched. Per the germline V gene, CDR1 is MDHEN and CDR2 is SYDVKM. This CDR3 spans 16 amino acids. This CDR3 reads CASSYMTGGGYNEQFF. DNA for the CDR3: TGTGCCAGCAGTTATATGACAGGGGGGGGCTACAATGAGCAGTTCTTC.

Details on this clonotype: This may stem from a read error, because a much larger clone lies one nucleotide away. This sequence joins TRBV7-2 and TRBJ1-5; maybe TRBD1 (5 bases). The CDR3 spans 14 residues. From germline, CDR1 is SGHTA and CDR2 FQGNSA. CDR3 coding DNA: TGTGCCAGCAGGGCCGGGGCTAGCAATCGGCCCCAGCATTTT. This gives the protein CASRAGASNRPQHF.

This clonotype has at least ten counts. CDR3: CASSLASGTGAYEQYF. The CDR3 coding sequence is TGTGCCAGCAGCTTAGCCTCCGGGACAGGAGCCTACGAGCAGTACTTC. V is TRBV7-2 and J is TRBJ2-7, with TRBD1 matching 8 bases. The V gene's germline CDR1 is SGHTA and CDR2 FQGNSA. J lost 2 bases, V lost 0 bases, and 6 bases had no gene match. The CDR3 loop spans 16 amino acids.

In its sample, this clonotype was seen many times. The chain links TRBV11-2 to TRBJ2-1; D gene uncertain. V was shortened by 1 base and J by 2 bases, with 9 bases between the two germline ends. The germline V gene encodes CDR1 SGHAT and CDR2 FQNNGV. The CDR3 runs to 15 residues. Here the CDR3 DNA reads TGTGCCAGCAGCTTAGGGGCTACCCCCTACAATGAGCAGTTCTTC. Translated: CASSLGATPYNEQFF.

This clonotype was recorded many times. The chain employs TRBV12-3 or TRBV12-4 and TRBJ1-4, with D hard to call. The V and J ends lost 3 bases and 8 bases respectively, with 4 bases between them. The CDR3 totals 11 residues. DNA of the CDR3: TGTGCCAGCAGTTTCAAAGAAAAACTGTTTTTT. This codes for CASSFKEKLFF.

In its sample, this clonotype was seen many times. The gene calls are TRBV6-2 or TRBV6-3 and TRBJ1-1; D is unresolved. Trimming pared 1 base from V and 6 bases from J, leaving 9 bases between. This CDR3 is built from 13 residues. Germline V CDR1 and CDR2: MNHEY, SVGEGT. Here the CDR3 DNA reads TGTGCCAGCAGTTACTACGCGTACGCTGAAGCTTTCTTT. Amino acids: CASSYYAYAEAFF.

This clonotype was seen many times. The rearrangement links TRBV2 to TRBJ1-1; perhaps TRBD1 as D (5 bases). The CDR3 runs 16 residues. Germline values: CDR1 SNHLY, CDR2 FYNNEI. Between the trimmed V and J ends, which lost 3 bases and 3 bases, there was a span of 17 bases. The CDR3 region has the DNA TGTGCCAGCAGTGACCCGCAGCTTCAGGGATACACTGAAGCTTTCTTT. This codes for CASSDPQLQGYTEAFF.

This CDR3 reads CASSARGGRDEQYF. CDR3 bases: TGTGCCAGTAGTGCCAGGGGAGGGAGGGACGAGCAGTACTTC. This sequence joins TRBV19 and TRBJ2-7; D possibly corresponds to TRBD2 (7 bases). The CDR3 runs to 14 residues. CDR1 is LNHDA and CDR2 is SQIVND in the germline V gene (reference sequence). Trimming left V 5 bases short and J 5 bases short, with 16 bases between. Together with reference TRBV19 and TRBJ2-7, the CDR3 gives the full variable domain: DGGITQSPKYLFRKEGQNVTLSCEQNLNHDAMYWYRQDPGQGLRLIYYSQIVNDFQKGDIAEGYSVSREKKESFPLTVTSAQKNPTAFYLCASSARGGRDEQYFGPGTRLTVT.